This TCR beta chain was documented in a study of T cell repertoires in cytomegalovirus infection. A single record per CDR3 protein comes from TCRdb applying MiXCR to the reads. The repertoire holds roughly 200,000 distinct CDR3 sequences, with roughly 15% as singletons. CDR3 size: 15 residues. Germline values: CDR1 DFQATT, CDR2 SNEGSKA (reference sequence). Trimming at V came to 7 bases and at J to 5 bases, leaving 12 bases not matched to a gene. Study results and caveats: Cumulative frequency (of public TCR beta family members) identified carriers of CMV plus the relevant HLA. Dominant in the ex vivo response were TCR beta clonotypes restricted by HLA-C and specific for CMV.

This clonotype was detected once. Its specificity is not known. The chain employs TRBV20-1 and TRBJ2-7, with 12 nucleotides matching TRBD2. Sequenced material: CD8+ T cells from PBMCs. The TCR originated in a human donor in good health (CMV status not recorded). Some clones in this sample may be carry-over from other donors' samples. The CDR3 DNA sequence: TGCAGTGGCGGGCTAGCGGGGGGGCCATTCCACGAGCAGTACTTC. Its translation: CSGGLAGGPFHEQYF.